One sample yielded the 8 T cell receptor beta chains listed below, sequenced in a study of T cell repertoires in cytomegalovirus infection. TCRdb ran MiXCR on the reads and lists one entry per CDR3 protein. The sample lists 350,000 to 500,000 distinct CDR3 sequences, 25% to 40% occurring once. Sequenced sample: PBMCs. The receptors derive from a human donor in good health (CMV status not recorded). Some clones in this sample may be carry-over from other donors' samples.

In this sample, this clonotype turned up many times. V is TRBV7-6 and J is TRBJ1-3; D gene unclear. CDR1 is SGHVS and CDR2 is FNYEAQ in the germline V gene. This CDR3 is built from 14 residues. Trimming left V 0 bases short and J 0 bases short, with 3 bases between. The CDR3 protein is CASSLAASGNTIYF. The DNA of the CDR3 is TGTGCCAGCAGCTTAGCTGCCTCTGGAAACACCATATATTTT. Using reference TRBV7-6 and TRBJ1-3 for the parts outside the CDR3, the full variable domain is GAGVSQSPRYKVTKRGQDVALRCDPISGHVSLYWYRQALGQGPEFLTYFNYEAQQDKSGLPNDRFSAERPEGSISTLTIQRTEQRDSAMYRCASSLAASGNTIYFGEGSWLTVV.

V and J are TRBV20-1 and TRBJ2-1; no firm D call. The CDR3 extends over 14 amino acids. Trimming removed 1 base at V and 1 base at J, with 8 bases between. The germline V gene has CDR1 DFQATT and CDR2 SNEGSKA (reference sequence). For the CDR3, the DNA is TGCAGTGCTAGAGTTAGTATGTCCTACAATGAGCAGTTCTTC. It encodes CSARVSMSYNEQFF.

J is TRBJ2-7 and V is TRBV3-1; the D is unclear. Trimming removed 1 base from V and 4 bases from J, with 5 bases in between. This CDR3 spans 12 amino acids. Germline CDR1 is LGHDT and CDR2 is YNNKEL (reference sequence). This CDR3 is CASSQVIYEQYF. CDR3 coding DNA: TGTGCCAGCAGCCAAGTAATATACGAGCAGTACTTC.

The chain combines TRBV5-4 with TRBJ2-5; D is ambiguous. The length of the CDR3 is 14 residues. Deletions cut 4 bases from V and 4 bases from J, with 14 bases between. Per germline, CDR1 SGHNT and CDR2 YYREEE (reference sequence). DNA for the CDR3: TGTGCCAGCAGCCCCCTTGAGGTGGCAGAGACCCAGTACTTC. Protein product: CASSPLEVAETQYF.

V gene TRBV11-2 combines with J gene TRBJ2-5; D possibly corresponds to TRBD2 (6 bases). V was cut by 5 bases and J by 3 bases, with 13 bases left in between. The CDR3 runs 14 residues. Germline V gives CDR1 SGHAT, CDR2 FQNNGV. The CDR3 sequence: CASSPRQREETQYF. DNA for the CDR3: TGTGCCAGCAGCCCCAGACAGCGGGAAGAGACCCAGTACTTC.

The table lists this clonotype with a few counts. DNA of the CDR3: TGTGCCAGCAGTTTTACAGGGGGCGCATCGGACACTGAAGCTTTCTTT. Amino acids: CASSFTGGASDTEAFF. The chain links TRBV12-3 or TRBV12-4 to TRBJ1-1; 9 nucleotides agree with TRBD1. Trimming cost V 3 bases and J 3 bases; bases outside gene matches: 8. The CDR3 covers 16 residues.

The chain uses TRBV5-6 and TRBJ2-2, with 9 bases matching TRBD2. CDR3 length equals 16 residues. From germline, CDR1 is SGHDT and CDR2 YYEEEE. The junction had 3 bases not matched to a gene; V was cut back by 0 bases and J by 3 bases. CDR3 sequence: CASSLVRTSDTGELFF. As DNA, the CDR3 is TGTGCCAGCAGCTTGGTTCGGACTAGCGACACCGGGGAGCTGTTTTTT.

This clonotype was observed a handful of times. This clone may be a read error of a much larger clone one base away. CDR3 DNA: TGTGCCAGCAGCTTTACAGGGGCGACAGATACGCAGTATTTT. Translation: CASSFTGATDTQYF. The chain recombines TRBV7-9 with TRBJ2-3, with TRBD1 matching over 7 bases. This CDR3 has 14 residues. With 3 bases clipped from V and 3 bases from J, the junction kept 3 bases outside the gene matches. Germline-derived CDR1 and CDR2 are SEHNR and FQNEAQ (reference sequence).